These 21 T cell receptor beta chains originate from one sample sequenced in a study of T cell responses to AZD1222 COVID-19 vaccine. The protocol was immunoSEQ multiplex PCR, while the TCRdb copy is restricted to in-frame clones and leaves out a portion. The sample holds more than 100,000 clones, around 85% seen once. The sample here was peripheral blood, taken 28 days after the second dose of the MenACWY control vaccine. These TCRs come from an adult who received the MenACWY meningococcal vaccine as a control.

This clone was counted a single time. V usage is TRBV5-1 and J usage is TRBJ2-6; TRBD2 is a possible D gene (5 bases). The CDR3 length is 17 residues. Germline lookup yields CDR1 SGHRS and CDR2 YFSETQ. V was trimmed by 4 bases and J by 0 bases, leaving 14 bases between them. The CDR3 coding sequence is TGCGCCAGCAGCATGGCACCAGGAGGCTCTGGGGCCAACGTCCTGACTTTC. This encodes CASSMAPGGSGANVLTF.

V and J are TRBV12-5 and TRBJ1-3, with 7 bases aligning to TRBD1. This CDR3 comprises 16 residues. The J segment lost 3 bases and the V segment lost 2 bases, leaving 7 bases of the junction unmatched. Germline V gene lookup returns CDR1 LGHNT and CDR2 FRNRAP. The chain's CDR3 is CASGLWQGEGGNTIYF. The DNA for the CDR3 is TGTGCTAGTGGTTTGTGGCAGGGGGAAGGTGGAAACACCATATATTTT.

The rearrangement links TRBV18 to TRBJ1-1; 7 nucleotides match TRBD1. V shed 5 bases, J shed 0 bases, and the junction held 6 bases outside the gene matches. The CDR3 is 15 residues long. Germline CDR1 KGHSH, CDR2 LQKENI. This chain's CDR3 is CASSTRTGLNTEAFF. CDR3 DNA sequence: TGTGCCAGCTCAACGAGGACAGGTTTGAACACTGAAGCTTTCTTT.

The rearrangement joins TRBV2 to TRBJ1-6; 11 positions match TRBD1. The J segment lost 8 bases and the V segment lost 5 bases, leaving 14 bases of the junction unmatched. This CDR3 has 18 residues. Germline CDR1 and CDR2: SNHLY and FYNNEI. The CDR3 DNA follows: TGTGCCAGCAGTATGGACAGGGGGCCTGCAGGTTTGGATTCACCCCTCCACTTT. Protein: CASSMDRGPAGLDSPLHF.

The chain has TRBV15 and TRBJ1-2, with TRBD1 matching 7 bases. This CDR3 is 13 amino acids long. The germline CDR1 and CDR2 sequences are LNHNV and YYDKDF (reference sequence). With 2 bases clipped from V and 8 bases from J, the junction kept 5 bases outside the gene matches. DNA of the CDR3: TGTGCCACCAGCAGAAGCCAGGGGGAGGGCTACACCTTC. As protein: CATSRSQGEGYTF.

The CDR3 DNA reads TGTGCCAGCAGCGTGAGCGATGGGGGGCAAGGAGAGGTATATGAAAAACTGTTTTTT. This codes for CASSVSDGGQGEVYEKLFF. The J gene is TRBJ1-4, the V gene TRBV9; weak D call: TRBD1 (6 bases). The CDR3 has 19 amino acids. CDR1 is SGDLS and CDR2 is YYNGEE in the germline V gene. Trimming cost V 2 bases and J 6 bases, with 26 bases left between them.

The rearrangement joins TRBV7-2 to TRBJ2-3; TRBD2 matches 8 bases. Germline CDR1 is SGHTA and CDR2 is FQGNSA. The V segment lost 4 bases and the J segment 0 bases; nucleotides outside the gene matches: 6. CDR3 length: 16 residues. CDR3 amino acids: CASSSSLAGSTDTQYF. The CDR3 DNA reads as TGTGCCAGCAGCTCGTCCTTAGCGGGGAGCACAGATACGCAGTATTTT.

CDR3 nucleotide sequence: TGTGCCAGCAGTGAACGGGCAGATACGCAGTATTTT. Translation gives CASSERADTQYF. The chain carries TRBV25-1 and TRBJ2-3; D not resolved. Between the trimmed V and J ends, which lost 2 bases and 4 bases, there was a span of 4 bases. The CDR3 sequence is 12 residues long. CDR1 and CDR2 (germline): MGHDK, SYGVNS.

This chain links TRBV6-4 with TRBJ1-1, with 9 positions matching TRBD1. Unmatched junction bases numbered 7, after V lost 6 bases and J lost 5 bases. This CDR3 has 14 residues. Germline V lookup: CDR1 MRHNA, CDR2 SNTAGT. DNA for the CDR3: TGTGCCAGCAGATCGGGACAGGGAAATACTGAAGCTTTCTTT. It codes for CASRSGQGNTEAFF.

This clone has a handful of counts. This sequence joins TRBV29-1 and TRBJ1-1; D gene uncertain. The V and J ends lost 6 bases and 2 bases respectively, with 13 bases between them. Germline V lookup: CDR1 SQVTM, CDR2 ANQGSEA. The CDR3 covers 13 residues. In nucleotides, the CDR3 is TGCAGCGTCGATCCGGGAGCTAACACTGAAGCTTTCTTT. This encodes CSVDPGANTEAFF. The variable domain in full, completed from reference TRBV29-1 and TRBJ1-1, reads SAVISQKPSRDICQRGTSLTIQCQVDSQVTMMFWYRQQPGQSLTLIATANQGSEATYESGFVIDKFPISRPNLTFSTLTVSNMSPEDSSIYLCSVDPGANTEAFFGQGTRLTVV.

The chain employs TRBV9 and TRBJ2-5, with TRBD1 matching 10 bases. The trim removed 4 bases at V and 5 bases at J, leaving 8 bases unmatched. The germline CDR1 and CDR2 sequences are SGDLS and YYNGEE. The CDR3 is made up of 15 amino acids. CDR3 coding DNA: TGTGCCAGCAGCTCCCGGACAGGGGGGGATGAGACCCAGTACTTC. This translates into CASSSRTGGDETQYF.

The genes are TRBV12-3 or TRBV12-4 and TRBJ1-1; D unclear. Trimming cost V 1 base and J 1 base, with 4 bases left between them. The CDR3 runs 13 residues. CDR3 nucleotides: TGTGCCAGCAGTTTAGAGCAGAACACTGAAGCTTTCTTT. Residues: CASSLEQNTEAFF.

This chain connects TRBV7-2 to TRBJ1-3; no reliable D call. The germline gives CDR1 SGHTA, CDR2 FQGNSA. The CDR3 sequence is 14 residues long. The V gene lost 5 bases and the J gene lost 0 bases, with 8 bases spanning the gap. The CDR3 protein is CASSRESSGNTIYF. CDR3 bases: TGTGCCAGCAGCCGGGAGAGCTCTGGAAACACCATATATTTT.

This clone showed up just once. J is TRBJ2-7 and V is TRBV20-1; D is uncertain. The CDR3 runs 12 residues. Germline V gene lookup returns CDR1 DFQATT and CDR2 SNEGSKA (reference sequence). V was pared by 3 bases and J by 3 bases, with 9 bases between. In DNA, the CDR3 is TGCAGTGCTAGTCTCCTGGGCTACGAGCAGTACTTC. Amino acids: CSASLLGYEQYF.

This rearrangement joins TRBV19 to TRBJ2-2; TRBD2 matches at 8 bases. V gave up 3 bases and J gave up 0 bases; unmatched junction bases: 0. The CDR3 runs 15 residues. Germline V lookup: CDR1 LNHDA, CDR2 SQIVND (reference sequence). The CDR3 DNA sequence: TGTGCCAGTAGTATTAGCGGGGCGAACACCGGGGAGCTGTTTTTT. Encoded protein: CASSISGANTGELFF.

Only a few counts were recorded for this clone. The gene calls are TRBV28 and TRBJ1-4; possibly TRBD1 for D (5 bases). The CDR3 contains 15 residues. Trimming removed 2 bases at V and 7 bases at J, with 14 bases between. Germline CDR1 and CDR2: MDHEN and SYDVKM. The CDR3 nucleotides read TGTGCCAGCAGTTTAAGTCAGGGTCGGGGTGAAAAACTGTTTTTT. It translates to CASSLSQGRGEKLFF. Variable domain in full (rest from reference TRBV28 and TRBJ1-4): DVKVTQSSRYLVKRTGEKVFLECVQDMDHENMFWYRQDPGLGLRLIYFSYDVKMKEKGDIPEGYSVSREKKERFSLILESASTNQTSMYLCASSLSQGRGEKLFFGSGTQLSVL.

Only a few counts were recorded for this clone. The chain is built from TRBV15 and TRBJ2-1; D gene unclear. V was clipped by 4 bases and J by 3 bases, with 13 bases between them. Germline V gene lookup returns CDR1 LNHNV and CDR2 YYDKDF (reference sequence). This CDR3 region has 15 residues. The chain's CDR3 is CATSIGRDFYNEQFF. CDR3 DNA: TGTGCCACCAGCATAGGAAGAGACTTCTACAATGAGCAGTTCTTC.

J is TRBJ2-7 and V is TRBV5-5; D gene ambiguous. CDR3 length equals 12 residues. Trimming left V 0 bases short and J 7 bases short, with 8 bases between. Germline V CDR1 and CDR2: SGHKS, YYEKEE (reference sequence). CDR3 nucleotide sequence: TGTGCCAGCAGCTTGGATCCCGGGGAGCAGTACTTC. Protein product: CASSLDPGEQYF.

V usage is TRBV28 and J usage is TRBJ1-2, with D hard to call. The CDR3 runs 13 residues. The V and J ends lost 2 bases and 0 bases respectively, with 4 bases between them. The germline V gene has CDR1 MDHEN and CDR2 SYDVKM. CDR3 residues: CASSLTSNYGYTF. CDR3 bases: TGTGCCAGCAGTTTAACCTCTAACTATGGCTACACCTTC.

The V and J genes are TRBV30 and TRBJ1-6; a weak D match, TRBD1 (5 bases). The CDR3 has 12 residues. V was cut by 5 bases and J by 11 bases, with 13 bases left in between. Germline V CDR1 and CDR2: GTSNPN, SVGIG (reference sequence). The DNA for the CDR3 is TGTGCCTGGGGTTTGGGGCCTGCACCCCTCCACTTT. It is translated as CAWGLGPAPLHF.

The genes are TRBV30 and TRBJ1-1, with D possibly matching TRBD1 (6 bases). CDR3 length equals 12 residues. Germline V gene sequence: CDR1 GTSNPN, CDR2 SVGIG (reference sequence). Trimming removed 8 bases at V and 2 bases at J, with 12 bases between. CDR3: CAGLRGNTEAFF. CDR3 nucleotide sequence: TGTGCCGGCCTCAGGGGTAACACTGAAGCTTTCTTT. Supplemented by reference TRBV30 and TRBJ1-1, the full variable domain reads SQTIHQWPATLVQPVGSPLSLECTVEGTSNPNLYWYRQAAGRGLQLLFYSVGIGQISSEVPQNLSASRPQDRQFILSSKKLLLSDSGFYLCAGLRGNTEAFFGQGTRLTVV.